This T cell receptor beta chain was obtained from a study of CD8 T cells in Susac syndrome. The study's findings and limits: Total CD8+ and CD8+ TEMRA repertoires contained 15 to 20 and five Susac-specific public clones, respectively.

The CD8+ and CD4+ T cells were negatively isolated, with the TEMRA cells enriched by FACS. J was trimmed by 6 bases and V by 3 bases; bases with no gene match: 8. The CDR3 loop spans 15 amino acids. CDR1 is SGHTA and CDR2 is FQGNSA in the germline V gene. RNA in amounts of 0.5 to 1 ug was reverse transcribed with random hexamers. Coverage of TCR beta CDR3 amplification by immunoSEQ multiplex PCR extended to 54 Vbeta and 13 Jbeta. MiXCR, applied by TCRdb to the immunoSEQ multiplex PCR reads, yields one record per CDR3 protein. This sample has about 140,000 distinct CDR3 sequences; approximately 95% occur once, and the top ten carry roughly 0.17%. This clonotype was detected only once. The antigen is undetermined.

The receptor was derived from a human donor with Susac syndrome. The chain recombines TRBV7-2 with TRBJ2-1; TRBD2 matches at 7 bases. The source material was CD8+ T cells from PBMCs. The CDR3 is CASSFTSDLGNEQFF. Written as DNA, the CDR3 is TGTGCCAGCAGCTTTACTAGCGATCTAGGCAATGAGCAGTTCTTC.